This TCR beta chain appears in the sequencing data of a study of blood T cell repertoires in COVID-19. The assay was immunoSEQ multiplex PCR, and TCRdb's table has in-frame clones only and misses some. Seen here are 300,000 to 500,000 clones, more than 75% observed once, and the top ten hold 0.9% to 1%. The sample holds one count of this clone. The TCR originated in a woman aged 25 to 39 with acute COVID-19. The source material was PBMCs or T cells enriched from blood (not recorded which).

CDR3 residues: CASSSVSNVPHGYTF. In DNA form, the CDR3 reads TGTGCCAGCAGCTCGGTATCAAACGTCCCACATGGCTACACCTTC. The rearrangement links TRBV7-9 to TRBJ1-2, with D unclear. Trimming pared 4 bases from V and 6 bases from J, leaving 18 bases between. The CDR3 has 15 amino acids. CDR1 is SEHNR, CDR2 FQNEAQ, per germline (reference sequence). Supplemented by reference TRBV7-9 and TRBJ1-2, the full variable domain reads DTGVSQNPRHKITKRGQNVTFRCDPISEHNRLYWYRQTLGQGPEFLTYFQNEAQLEKSRLLSDRFSAERPKGSFSTLEIQRTEQGDSAMYLCASSSVSNVPHGYTFGSGTRLTVV.